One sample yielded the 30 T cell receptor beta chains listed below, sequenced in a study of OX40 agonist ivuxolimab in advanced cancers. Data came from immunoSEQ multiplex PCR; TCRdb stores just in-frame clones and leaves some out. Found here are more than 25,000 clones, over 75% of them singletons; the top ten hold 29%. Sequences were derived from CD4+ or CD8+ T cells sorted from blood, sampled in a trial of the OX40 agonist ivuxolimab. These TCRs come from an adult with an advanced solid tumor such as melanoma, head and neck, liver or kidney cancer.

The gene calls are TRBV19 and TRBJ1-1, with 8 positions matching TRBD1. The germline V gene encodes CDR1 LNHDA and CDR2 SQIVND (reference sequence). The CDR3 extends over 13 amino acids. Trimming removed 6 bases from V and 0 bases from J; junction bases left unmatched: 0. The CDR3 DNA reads TGTGCCAGTAGACAGGGGGTGAACACTGAAGCTTTCTTT. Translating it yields CASRQGVNTEAFF. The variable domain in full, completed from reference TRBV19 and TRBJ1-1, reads DGGITQSPKYLFRKEGQNVTLSCEQNLNHDAMYWYRQDPGQGLRLIYYSQIVNDFQKGDIAEGYSVSREKKESFPLTVTSAQKNPTAFYLCASRQGVNTEAFFGQGTRLTVV.

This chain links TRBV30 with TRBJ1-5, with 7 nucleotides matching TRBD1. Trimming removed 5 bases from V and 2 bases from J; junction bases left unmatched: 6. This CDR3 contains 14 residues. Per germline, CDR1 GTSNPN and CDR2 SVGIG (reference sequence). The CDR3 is CAWAGGVGNQPQHF. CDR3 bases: TGTGCCTGGGCAGGGGGGGTTGGCAATCAGCCCCAGCATTTT.

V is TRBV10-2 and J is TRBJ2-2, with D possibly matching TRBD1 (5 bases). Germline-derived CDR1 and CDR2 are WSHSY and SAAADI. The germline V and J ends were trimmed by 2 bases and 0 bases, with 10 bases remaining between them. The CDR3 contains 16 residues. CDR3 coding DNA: TGCGCCAGCAGTGAGGTCGTGGGGCCGAACACCGGGGAGCTGTTTTTT. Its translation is CASSEVVGPNTGELFF.

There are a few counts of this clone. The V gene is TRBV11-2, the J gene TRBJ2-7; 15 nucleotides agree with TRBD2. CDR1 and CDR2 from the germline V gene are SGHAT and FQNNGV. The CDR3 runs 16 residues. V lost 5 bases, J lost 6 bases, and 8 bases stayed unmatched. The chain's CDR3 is CASSRKGLAGGSEQYF. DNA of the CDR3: TGTGCCAGCAGCCGCAAGGGACTAGCGGGAGGATCCGAGCAGTACTTC.

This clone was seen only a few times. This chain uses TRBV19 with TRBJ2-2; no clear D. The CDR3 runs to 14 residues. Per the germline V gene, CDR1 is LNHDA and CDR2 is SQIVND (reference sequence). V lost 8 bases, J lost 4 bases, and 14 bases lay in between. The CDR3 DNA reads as TGTGCCAGTTCCGCCCTAGTTCGCACCGGGGAGCTGTTTTTT. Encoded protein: CASSALVRTGELFF. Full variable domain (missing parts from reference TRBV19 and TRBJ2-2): DGGITQSPKYLFRKEGQNVTLSCEQNLNHDAMYWYRQDPGQGLRLIYYSQIVNDFQKGDIAEGYSVSREKKESFPLTVTSAQKNPTAFYLCASSALVRTGELFFGEGSRLTVL.

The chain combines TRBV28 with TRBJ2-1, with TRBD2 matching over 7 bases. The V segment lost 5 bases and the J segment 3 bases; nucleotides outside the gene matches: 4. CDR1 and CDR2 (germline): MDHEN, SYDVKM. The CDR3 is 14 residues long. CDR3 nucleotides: TGTGCCAGCAGTATAGCGGGTGGCTACAATGAGCAGTTCTTC. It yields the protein CASSIAGGYNEQFF.

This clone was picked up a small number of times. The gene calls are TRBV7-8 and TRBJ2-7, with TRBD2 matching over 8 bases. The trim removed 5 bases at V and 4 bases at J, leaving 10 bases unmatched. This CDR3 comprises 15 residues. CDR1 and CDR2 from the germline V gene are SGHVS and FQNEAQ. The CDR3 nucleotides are TGTGCCAGCAGCCCCCGATCTGCGGGAGGTTACGAGCAGTACTTC. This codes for CASSPRSAGGYEQYF.

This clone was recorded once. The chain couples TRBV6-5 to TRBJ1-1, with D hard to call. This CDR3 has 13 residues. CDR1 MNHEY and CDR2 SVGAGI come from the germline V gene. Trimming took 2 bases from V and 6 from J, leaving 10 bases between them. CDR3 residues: CASSYTSGAEAFF. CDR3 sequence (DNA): TGTGCCAGCAGTTACACCTCGGGTGCTGAAGCTTTCTTT.

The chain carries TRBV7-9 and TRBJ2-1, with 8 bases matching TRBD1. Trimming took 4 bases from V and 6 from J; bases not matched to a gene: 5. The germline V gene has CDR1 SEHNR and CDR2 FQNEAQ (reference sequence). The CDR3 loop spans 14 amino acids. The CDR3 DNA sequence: TGTGCCAGCAGCTCGTCGGACAGGGTCAATGAGCAGTTCTTC. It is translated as CASSSSDRVNEQFF.

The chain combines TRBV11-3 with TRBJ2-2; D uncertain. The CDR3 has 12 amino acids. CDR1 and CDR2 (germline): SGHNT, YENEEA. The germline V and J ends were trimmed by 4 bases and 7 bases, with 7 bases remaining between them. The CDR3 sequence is CASSWGGGELFF. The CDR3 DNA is TGTGCCAGCAGCTGGGGTGGCGGGGAGCTGTTTTTT.

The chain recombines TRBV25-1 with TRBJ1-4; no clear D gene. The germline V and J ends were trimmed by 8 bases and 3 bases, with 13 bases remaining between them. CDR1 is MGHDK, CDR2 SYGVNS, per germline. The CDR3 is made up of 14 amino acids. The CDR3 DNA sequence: TGTGCCAGCCGTGGTGCTCAGTCTAATGAAAAACTGTTTTTT. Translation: CASRGAQSNEKLFF.

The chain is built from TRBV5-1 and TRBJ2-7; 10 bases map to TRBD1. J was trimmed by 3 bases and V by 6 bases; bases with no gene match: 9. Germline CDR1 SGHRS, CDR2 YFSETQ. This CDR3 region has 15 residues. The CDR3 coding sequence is TGCGCCAGCAATCACGCCGGGACAGGGGTCTACGAGCAGTACTTC. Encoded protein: CASNHAGTGVYEQYF.

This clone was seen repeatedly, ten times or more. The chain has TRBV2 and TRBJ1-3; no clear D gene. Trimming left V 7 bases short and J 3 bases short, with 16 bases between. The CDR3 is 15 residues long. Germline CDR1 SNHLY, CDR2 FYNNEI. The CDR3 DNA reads TGTGCCAGCACCCCCGGGCGGGAAAGTGGAAACACCATATATTTT. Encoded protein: CASTPGRESGNTIYF.

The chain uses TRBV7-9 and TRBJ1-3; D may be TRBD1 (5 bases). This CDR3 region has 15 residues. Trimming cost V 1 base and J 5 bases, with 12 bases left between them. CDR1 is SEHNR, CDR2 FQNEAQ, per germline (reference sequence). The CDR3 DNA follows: TGTGCCAGCAGCTTAGGGGACCCAACGAGAAACACCATATATTTT. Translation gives CASSLGDPTRNTIYF.

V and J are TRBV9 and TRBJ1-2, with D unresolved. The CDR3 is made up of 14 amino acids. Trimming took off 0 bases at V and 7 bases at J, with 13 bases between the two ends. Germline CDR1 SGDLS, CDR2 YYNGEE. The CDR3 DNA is TGTGCCAGCAGCGTAGGCCCAGCCGAAGGTGGCTACACCTTC. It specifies CASSVGPAEGGYTF.

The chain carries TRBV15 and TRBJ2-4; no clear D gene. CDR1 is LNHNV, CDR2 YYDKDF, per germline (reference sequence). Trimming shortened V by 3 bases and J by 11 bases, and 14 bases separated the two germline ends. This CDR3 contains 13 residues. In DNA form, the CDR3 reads TGTGCCACCAGCAGTCTCGCGCGCTACGTTCAGTACTTC. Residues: CATSSLARYVQYF. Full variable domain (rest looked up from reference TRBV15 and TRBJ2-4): DAMVIQNPRYQVTQFGKPVTLSCSQTLNHNVMYWYQQKSSQAPKLLFHYYDKDFNNEADTPDNFQSRRPNTSFCFLDIRSPGLGDTAMYLCATSSLARYVQYFGAGTRLSVL.

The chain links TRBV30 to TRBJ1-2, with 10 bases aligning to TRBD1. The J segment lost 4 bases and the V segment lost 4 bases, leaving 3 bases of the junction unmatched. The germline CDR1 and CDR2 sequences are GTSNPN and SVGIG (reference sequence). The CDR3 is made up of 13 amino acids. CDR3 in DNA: TGTGCCTGGATGGACAGGGGGTTCTATGGCTACACCTTC. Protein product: CAWMDRGFYGYTF.

CDR3 loop: CASSSNPGLLETQYF. For the CDR3, the DNA is TGTGCCAGCAGTTCAAACCCGGGACTGCTGGAGACCCAGTACTTC. The rearrangement links TRBV28 to TRBJ2-5, with D perhaps matching TRBD2 (6 bases). CDR1 is MDHEN, CDR2 SYDVKM, per germline. Trimming shortened V by 4 bases and J by 5 bases, and 17 bases separated the two germline ends. The CDR3 sequence is 15 residues long.

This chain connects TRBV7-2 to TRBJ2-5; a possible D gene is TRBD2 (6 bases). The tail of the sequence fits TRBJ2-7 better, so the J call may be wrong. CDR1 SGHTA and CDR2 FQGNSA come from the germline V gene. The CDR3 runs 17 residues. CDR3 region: CASSLAQGRDWPYEQYF. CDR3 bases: TGTGCCAGCAGCTTAGCGCAGGGTCGGGACTGGCCCTACGAGCAGTACTTC.

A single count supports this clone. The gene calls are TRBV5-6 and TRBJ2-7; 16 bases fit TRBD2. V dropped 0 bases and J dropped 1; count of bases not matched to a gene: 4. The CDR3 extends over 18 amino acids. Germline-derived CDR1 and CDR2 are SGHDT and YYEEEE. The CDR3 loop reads CASSLAGTSGRASYEQYF. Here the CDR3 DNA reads TGTGCCAGCAGCTTGGCCGGGACTAGCGGGAGGGCATCCTACGAGCAGTACTTC.

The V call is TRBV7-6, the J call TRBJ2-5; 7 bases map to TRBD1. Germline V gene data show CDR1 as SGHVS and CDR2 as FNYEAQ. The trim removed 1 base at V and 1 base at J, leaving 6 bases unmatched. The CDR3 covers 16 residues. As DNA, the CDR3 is TGTGCCAGCAGCTTAGTAGGGGACAGAGCCCAAGAGACCCAGTACTTC. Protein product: CASSLVGDRAQETQYF.

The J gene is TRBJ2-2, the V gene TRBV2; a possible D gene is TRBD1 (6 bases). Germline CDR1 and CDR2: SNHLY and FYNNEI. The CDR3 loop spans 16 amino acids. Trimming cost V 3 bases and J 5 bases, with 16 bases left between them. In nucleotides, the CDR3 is TGTGCCAGCAGTGACCCTGAGGGGGTTTATACCGGGGAGCTGTTTTTT. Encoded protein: CASSDPEGVYTGELFF.

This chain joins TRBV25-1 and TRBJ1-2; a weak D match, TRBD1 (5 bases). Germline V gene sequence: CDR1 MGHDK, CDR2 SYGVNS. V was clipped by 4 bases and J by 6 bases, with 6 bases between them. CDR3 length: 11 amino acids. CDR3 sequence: CASSVGDGYTF. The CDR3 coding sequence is TGTGCCAGCAGTGTAGGGGATGGCTACACCTTC.

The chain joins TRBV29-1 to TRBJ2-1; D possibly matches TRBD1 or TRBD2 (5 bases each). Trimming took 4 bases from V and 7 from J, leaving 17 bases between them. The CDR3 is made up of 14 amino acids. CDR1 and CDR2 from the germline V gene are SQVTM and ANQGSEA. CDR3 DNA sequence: TGCAGCGTTGTGGGGACCCCAGACGGGAATGAGCAGTTCTTC. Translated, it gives CSVVGTPDGNEQFF.

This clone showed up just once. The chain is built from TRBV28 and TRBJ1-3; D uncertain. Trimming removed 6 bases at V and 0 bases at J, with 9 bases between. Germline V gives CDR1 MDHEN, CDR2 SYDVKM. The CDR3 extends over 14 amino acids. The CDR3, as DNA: TGTGCCAGCAGATCTTATTACTCTGGAAACACCATATATTTT. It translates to CASRSYYSGNTIYF.

This CDR3 reads CASSPGYEQYF. The CDR3 nucleotides are TGTGCCAGCAGTCCAGGCTACGAGCAGTACTTC. The chain links TRBV28 to TRBJ2-7; D is uncertain. This CDR3 is built from 11 residues. From germline, CDR1 is MDHEN and CDR2 SYDVKM. Between the trimmed V and J ends, which lost 5 bases and 3 bases, there was a span of 5 bases. The full variable domain, with the rest looked up from reference TRBV28 and TRBJ2-7, is DVKVTQSSRYLVKRTGEKVFLECVQDMDHENMFWYRQDPGLGLRLIYFSYDVKMKEKGDIPEGYSVSREKKERFSLILESASTNQTSMYLCASSPGYEQYFGPGTRLTVT.

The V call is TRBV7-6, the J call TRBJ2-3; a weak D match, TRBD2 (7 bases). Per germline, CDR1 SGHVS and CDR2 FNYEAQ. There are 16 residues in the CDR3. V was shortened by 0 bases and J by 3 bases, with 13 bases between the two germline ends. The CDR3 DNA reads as TGTGCCAGCAGCTTAGCCGGGCGGGGGCGTACAGATACGCAGTATTTT. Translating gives CASSLAGRGRTDTQYF.

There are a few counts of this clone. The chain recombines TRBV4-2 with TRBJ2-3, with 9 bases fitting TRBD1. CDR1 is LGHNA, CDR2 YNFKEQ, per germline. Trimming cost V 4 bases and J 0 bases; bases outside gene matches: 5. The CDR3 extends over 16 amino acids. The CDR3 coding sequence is TGTGCCAGCAGCCCGGGGACAGGGTTTAGCACAGATACGCAGTATTTT. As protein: CASSPGTGFSTDTQYF.

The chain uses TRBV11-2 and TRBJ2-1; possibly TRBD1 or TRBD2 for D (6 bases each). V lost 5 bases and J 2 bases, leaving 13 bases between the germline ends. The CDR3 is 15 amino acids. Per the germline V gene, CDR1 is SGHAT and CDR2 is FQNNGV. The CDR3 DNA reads TGTGCCAGCAGCCTAACGGGGGCAGCCTACAATGAGCAGTTCTTC. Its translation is CASSLTGAAYNEQFF.

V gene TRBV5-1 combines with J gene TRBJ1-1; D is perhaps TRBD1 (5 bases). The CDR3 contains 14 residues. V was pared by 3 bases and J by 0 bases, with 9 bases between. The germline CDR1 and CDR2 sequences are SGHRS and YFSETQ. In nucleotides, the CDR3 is TGCGCCAGCAGCTACGGGACGGTGAACACTGAAGCTTTCTTT. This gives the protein CASSYGTVNTEAFF.